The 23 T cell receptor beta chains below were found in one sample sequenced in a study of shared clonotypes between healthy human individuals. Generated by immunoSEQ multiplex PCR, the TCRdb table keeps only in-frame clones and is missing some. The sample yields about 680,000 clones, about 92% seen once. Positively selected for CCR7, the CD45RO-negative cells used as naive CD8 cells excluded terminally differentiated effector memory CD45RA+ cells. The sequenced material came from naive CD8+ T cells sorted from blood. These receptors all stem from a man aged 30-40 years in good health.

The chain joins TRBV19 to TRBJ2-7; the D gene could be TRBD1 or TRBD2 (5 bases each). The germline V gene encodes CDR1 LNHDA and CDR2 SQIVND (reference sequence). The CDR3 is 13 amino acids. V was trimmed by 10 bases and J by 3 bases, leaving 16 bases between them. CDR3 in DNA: TGTGCCATCCTAGCCAGGGAATTCTACGAGCAGTACTTC. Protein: CAILAREFYEQYF.

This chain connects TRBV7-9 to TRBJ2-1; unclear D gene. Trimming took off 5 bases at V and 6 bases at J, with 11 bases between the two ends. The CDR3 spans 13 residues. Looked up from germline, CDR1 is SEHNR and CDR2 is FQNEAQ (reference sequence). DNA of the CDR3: TGTGCCAGCAGCCCCCCCCGGAGCAATGAGCAGTTCTTC. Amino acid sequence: CASSPPRSNEQFF.

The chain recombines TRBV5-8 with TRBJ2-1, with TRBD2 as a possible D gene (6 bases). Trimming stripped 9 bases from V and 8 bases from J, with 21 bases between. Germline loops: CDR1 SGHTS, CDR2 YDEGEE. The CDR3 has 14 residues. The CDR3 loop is CATQSWGVSDEQFF. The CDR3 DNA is TGTGCCACCCAGTCATGGGGGGTCAGCGATGAGCAGTTCTTC.

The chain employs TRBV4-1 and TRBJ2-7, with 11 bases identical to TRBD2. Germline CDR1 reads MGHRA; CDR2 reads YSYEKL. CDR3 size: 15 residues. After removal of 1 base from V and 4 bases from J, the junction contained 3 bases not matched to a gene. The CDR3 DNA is TGCGCCAGCAGCCAAGTAGTAGCGGGAGGGTACGAGCAGTACTTC. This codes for CASSQVVAGGYEQYF.

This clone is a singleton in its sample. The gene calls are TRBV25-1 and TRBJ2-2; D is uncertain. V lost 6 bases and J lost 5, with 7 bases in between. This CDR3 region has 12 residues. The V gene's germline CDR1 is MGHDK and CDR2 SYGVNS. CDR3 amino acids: CASRGGTGELFF. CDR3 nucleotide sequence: TGTGCCAGCAGGGGTGGGACCGGGGAGCTGTTTTTT.

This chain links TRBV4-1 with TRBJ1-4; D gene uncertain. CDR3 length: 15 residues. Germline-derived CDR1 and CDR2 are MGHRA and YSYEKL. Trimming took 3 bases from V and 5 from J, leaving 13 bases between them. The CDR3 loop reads CASSHPNRGNEKLFF. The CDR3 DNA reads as TGCGCCAGCAGCCACCCAAATCGGGGAAATGAAAAACTGTTTTTT.

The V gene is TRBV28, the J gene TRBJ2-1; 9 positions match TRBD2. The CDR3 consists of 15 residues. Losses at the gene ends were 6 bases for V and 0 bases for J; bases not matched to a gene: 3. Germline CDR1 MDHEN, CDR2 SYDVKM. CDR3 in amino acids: CASRLAGSSYNEQFF. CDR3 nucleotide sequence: TGTGCCAGCAGACTAGCGGGTAGCTCCTACAATGAGCAGTTCTTC.

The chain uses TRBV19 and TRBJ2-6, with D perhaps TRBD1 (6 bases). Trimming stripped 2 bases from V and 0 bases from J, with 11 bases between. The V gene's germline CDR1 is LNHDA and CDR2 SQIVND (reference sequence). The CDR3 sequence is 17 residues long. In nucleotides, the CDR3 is TGTGCCAGTAGTATATCGTTCAGGGGCTCTGGGGCCAACGTCCTGACTTTC. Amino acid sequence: CASSISFRGSGANVLTF.

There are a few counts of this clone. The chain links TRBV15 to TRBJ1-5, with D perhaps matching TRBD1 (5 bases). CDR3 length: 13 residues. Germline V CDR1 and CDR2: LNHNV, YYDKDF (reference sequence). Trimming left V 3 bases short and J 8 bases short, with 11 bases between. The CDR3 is CATSSREGKPQHF. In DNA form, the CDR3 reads TGTGCCACCAGCAGCAGGGAGGGGAAGCCCCAGCATTTT.

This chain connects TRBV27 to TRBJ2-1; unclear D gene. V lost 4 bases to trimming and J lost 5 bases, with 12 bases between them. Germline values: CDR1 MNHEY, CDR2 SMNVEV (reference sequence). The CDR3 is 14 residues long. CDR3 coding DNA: TGTGCCAGCAGTTCCCTCGGTCGGAACAATGAGCAGTTCTTC. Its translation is CASSSLGRNNEQFF.

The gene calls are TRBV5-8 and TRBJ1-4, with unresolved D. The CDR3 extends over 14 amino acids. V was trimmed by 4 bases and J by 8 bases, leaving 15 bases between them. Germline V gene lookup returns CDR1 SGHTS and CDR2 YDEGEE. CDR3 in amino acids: CASSPRSLPEKLFF. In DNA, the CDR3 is TGTGCCAGCAGCCCCCGGTCTTTACCCGAAAAACTGTTTTTT.

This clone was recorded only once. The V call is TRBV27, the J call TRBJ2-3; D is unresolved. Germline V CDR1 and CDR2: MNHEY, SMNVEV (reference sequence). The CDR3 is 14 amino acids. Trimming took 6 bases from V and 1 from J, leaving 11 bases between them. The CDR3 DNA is TGTGCCAGCAGCCCCGGGTGGGGCACAGATACGCAGTATTTT. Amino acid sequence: CASSPGWGTDTQYF.

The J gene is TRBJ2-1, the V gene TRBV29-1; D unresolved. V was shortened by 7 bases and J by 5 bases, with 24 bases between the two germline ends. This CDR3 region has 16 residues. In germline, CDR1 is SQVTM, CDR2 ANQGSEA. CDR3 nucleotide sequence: TGCAGCGACCATGGCGCTAGTCATCCTTTAAACAATGAGCAGTTCTTC. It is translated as CSDHGASHPLNNEQFF.

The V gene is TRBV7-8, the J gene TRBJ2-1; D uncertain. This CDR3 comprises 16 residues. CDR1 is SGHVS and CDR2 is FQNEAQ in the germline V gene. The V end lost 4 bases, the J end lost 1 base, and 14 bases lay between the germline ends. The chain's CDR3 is CASSSTVLSSYNEQFF. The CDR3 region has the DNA TGTGCCAGCAGCTCCACAGTGCTAAGTTCCTACAATGAGCAGTTCTTC.

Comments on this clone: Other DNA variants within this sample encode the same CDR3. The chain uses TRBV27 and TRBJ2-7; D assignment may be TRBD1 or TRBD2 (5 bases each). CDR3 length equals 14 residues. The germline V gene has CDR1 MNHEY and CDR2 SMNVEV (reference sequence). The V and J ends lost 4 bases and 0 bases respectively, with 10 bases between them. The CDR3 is CASSSGRSSYEQYF. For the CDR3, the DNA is TGTGCCAGCAGTTCGGGACGGAGCTCCTACGAGCAGTACTTC.

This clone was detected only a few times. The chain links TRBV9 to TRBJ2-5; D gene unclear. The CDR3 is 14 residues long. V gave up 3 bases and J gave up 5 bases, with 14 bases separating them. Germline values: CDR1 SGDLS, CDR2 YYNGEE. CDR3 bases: TGTGCCAGCAGCGCTAACCTCCTTGGGGAGACCCAGTACTTC. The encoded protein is CASSANLLGETQYF.

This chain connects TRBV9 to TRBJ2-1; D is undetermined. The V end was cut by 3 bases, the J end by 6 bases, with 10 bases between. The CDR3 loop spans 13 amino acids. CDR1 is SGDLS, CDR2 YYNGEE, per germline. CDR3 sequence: CASSAYSGNEQFF. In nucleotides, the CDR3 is TGTGCCAGCAGCGCCTACTCTGGCAATGAGCAGTTCTTC. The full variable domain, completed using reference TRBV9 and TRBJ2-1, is DSGVTQTPKHLITATGQRVTLRCSPRSGDLSVYWYQQSLDQGLQFLIQYYNGEERAKGNILERFSAQQFPDLHSELNLSSLELGDSALYFCASSAYSGNEQFFGPGTRLTVL.

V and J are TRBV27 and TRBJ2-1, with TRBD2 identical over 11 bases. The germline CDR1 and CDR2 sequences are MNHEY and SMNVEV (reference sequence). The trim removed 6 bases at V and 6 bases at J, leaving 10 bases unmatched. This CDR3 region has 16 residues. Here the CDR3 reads CASSTGSLAGVNEQFF. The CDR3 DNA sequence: TGTGCCAGCAGCACAGGGTCACTAGCGGGAGTCAATGAGCAGTTCTTC.

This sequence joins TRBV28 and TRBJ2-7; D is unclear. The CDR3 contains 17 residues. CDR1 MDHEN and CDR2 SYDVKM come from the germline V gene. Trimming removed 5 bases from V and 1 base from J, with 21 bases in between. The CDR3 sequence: CASSTQYIMPRSYEQYF. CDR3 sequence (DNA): TGTGCCAGCAGTACGCAATATATTATGCCCAGGTCCTACGAGCAGTACTTC.

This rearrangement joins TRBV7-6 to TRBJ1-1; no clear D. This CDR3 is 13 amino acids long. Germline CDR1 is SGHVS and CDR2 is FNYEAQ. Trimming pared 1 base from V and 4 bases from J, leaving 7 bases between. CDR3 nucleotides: TGTGCCAGCAGCTTAGAGAGTATCACTGAAGCTTTCTTT. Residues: CASSLESITEAFF.

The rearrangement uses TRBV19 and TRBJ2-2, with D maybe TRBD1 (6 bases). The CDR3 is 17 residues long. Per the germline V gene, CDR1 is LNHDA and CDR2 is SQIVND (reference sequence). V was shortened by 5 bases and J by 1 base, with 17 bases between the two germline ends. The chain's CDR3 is CASSPRERQVNTGELFF. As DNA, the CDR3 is TGTGCCAGTAGTCCAAGGGAGCGACAGGTGAACACCGGGGAGCTGTTTTTT.

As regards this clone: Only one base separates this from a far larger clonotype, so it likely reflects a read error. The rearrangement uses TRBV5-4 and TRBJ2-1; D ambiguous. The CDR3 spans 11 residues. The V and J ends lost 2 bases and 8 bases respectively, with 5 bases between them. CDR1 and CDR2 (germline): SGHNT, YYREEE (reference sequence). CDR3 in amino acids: CASSFGDEQFF. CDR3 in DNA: TGTGCCAGCAGCTTTGGGGATGAGCAGTTCTTC.

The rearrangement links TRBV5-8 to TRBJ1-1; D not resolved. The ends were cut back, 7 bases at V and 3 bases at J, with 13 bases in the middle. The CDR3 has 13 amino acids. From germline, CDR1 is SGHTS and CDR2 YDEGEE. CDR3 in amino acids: CASGLWEYTEAFF. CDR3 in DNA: TGTGCCAGCGGCCTGTGGGAGTACACTGAAGCTTTCTTT.